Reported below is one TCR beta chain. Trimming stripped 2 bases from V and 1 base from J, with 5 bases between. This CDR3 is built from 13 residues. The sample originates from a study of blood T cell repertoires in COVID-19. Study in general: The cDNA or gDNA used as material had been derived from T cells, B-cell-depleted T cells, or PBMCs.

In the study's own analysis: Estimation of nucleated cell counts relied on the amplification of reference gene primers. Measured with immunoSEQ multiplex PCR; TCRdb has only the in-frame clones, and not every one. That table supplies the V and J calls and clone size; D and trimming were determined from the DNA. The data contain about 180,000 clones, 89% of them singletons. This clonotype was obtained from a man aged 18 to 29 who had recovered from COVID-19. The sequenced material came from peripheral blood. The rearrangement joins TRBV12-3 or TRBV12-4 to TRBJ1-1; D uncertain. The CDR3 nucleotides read TGTGCCAGCAGTTTATCCGGGAACACTGAAGCTTTCTTT. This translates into CASSLSGNTEAFF.